These T cell receptor beta chains were read from a single sample in a study of blood T cell repertoires in COVID-19. Libraries were prepared by immunoSEQ multiplex PCR; TCRdb keeps only in-frame clonotypes and omits some of them. Among about 200,000 clones listed, more than 70% were seen once. Sequenced sample: peripheral blood. All receptors come from a human donor in a cohort sampled during active COVID-19. Both conserved end residues are part of each CDR3. D genes are given only for firm matches. Clone sizes are given selectively: once, few, many, or a class where the clone is expanded.

j_call cdr3_length clone_size v_call d_call cdr3_aa cdr3_nt
TRBJ2-3 15 - TRBV4-1 TRBD2 CASSHSGAPTDTQYF TGCGCCAGCAGCCATAGCGGGGCCCCCACAGATACGCAGTATTTT
TRBJ2-5 13 - TRBV7-9 TRBD2 CASSPGTSYTQYF TGTGCCAGCAGCCCCGGGACTAGTTATACCCAGTACTTC
TRBJ2-7 16 few TRBV4-1 TRBD2 CASSQERRGGSYEQYF TGCGCCAGCAGCCAAGAAAGGCGGGGGGGCTCCTACGAGCAGTACTTC
TRBJ2-7 14 - TRBV11-2 TRBD1 CASSLGAGGYEQYF TGTGCCAGCAGCTTAGGGGCAGGGGGCTACGAGCAGTACTTC
TRBJ1-2 15 - TRBV11-2 - CASSLARRGGYGYTF TGTGCCAGCAGCTTAGCCCGGAGGGGAGGGTATGGCTACACCTTC
TRBJ1-2 14 - TRBV28 - CASSLSQGYYGYTF TGTGCCAGCAGTTTATCCCAGGGCTACTATGGCTACACCTTC
TRBJ1-2 15 - TRBV28 TRBD1 CASRAPGQGARGYTF TGTGCCAGCAGGGCCCCGGGACAGGGGGCTCGGGGCTACACCTTC
TRBJ2-7 14 - TRBV3-1/TRBV3-2 - CASSRQAAGYEQYF TGTGCCAGCAGCCGACAGGCGGCGGGCTACGAGCAGTACTTC
TRBJ2-1 14 - TRBV7-2 - CASRVDSAYNEQFF TGTGCCAGCAGGGTGGACTCTGCATACAATGAGCAGTTCTTC
TRBJ2-3 15 - TRBV28 TRBD2 CASPPLAGDADTQYF TGTGCCAGCCCCCCCCTAGCGGGAGATGCAGATACGCAGTATTTT
TRBJ2-7 15 - TRBV28 - CASSLDTLGAYEQYF TGTGCCAGCAGCCTAGACACTCTCGGGGCCTACGAGCAGTACTTC
TRBJ1-5 14 - TRBV10-3 - CAISPTEHNQPQHF TGTGCCATCAGTCCGACAGAACATAATCAGCCCCAGCATTTT
TRBJ2-2 16 - TRBV5-1 TRBD1 CASSLSGTGGTGELFF TGCGCCAGCAGCTTGTCGGGGACAGGGGGCACCGGGGAGCTGTTTTTT
TRBJ2-3 15 - TRBV6-5 TRBD1 CASRGTGRGTDTQYF TGTGCCAGCCGCGGGACAGGGAGGGGGACAGATACGCAGTATTTT
TRBJ1-6 14 once TRBV10-3 TRBD1 CAISGGQGSTPLHF TGTGCCATCAGTGGAGGACAGGGTAGTACACCCCTCCACTTT
TRBJ2-5 14 - TRBV11-3 TRBD2 CASSPGTSRETQYF TGTGCCAGCAGTCCCGGGACTAGCCGAGAGACCCAGTACTTC
TRBJ2-3 15 - TRBV30 - CAWSQTGHYTDTQYF TGTGCCTGGAGTCAAACAGGGCATTACACAGATACGCAGTATTTT
TRBJ1-1 17 - TRBV23-1 - CASKRRRVTGINTEAFF TGCGCCAGCAAGCGTCGGCGAGTGACCGGGATCAACACTGAAGCTTTCTTT
TRBJ2-3 17 - TRBV28 TRBD2 CASSSPASGLSTDTQYF TGTGCCAGCAGTTCTCCAGCTAGCGGCCTAAGCACAGATACGCAGTATTTT
TRBJ1-6 13 few TRBV7-9 - CASSVAGLSPLHF TGTGCCAGCAGCGTGGCAGGGCTCTCACCCCTCCACTTT
TRBJ2-3 15 - TRBV6-6 TRBD2 CASSSGLAGYDTQYF TGTGCCAGCAGTTCCGGACTAGCGGGCTATGATACGCAGTATTTT
TRBJ2-1 15 - TRBV7-9 - CASSLVRAGNSEQFF TGTGCCAGCAGCTTAGTTCGGGCGGGGAATAGTGAGCAGTTCTTC